Many counts were recorded for the clone carrying this T cell receptor (beta chain). Antigen specificity is unknown. These data originate in a study of T cell repertoires in cytomegalovirus infection. Background on the study: Signatures in public TCR beta sequences pointed to both CMV infection and matching HLA type. Study conclusions and caveats: Individuals carrying CMV plus the relevant HLA were identified by cumulative frequency of public TCR beta families. Within the response measured ex vivo, HLA-C-restricted CMV-specific TCR beta clonotypes were dominant.

The CDR3 is made up of 15 amino acids. Per germline, CDR1 SGHTA and CDR2 FQGNSA. V was shortened by 5 bases and J by 5 bases, with 15 bases between the two germline ends. TCRdb re-analysed the reads in MiXCR, keeping a single row per CDR3 protein. The sample lists some 300,000 distinct CDR3 sequences; roughly 15% were seen once. The TCR sequence derives from a human donor in good health (CMV status not recorded). Some clones in this sample may be carry-over from other donors' samples. V gene TRBV7-2 combines with J gene TRBJ2-2, with D tentatively TRBD2 (6 bases). Sequenced material: PBMCs. CDR3 in DNA: TGTGCCAGCAGCCTCAACTCCCGGGGGACCGGGGAGCTGTTTTTT. The encoded protein is CASSLNSRGTGELFF.